These 4 T cell receptor beta chains were sequenced from one sample in a study of T cells in Graves' hyperthyroidism and ophthalmopathy. Amplification yielded TCR beta CDR3 regions, with RNA transcripts as the source. A set of HTBI primers served as the primers for a first-round RT-PCR of the TCR CDR3. MiXCR was run by TCRdb on the multiplex PCR reads, yielding one entry per CDR3 protein. The sample has 450,000 to 500,000 distinct CDR3 sequences; around a fifth are singletons. Sequencing was carried out using blood. The receptors come from a woman in her 70s with Graves' ophthalmopathy.

This clonotype was seen only a few times. The rearrangement joins TRBV19 to TRBJ2-7, with a weak D call TRBD2 (5 bases). This CDR3 spans 15 amino acids. Germline-derived CDR1 and CDR2 are LNHDA and SQIVND (reference sequence). The V gene lost 4 bases and the J gene lost 6 bases, with 19 bases spanning the gap. Here the CDR3 reads CASSTQGLTPAEQYF. CDR3 sequence (DNA): TGTGCCAGTAGTACCCAAGGACTGACGCCCGCCGAGCAGTACTTC.

The gene calls are TRBV7-8 and TRBJ2-3; D gene ambiguous. The CDR3 has 11 residues. Germline CDR1 and CDR2: SGHVS and FQNEAQ. Trimming cost V 1 base and J 7 bases, with 3 bases left between them. CDR3 region: CASSLDHTQYF. DNA for the CDR3: TGTGCCAGCAGCTTAGACCATACGCAGTATTTT.

The rearrangement links TRBV29-1 to TRBJ2-1; D is uncertain. Germline V lookup: CDR1 SQVTM, CDR2 ANQGSEA. The V gene lost 7 bases and the J gene lost 1 base, with 8 bases spanning the gap. CDR3 length equals 12 residues. CDR3 residues: CSGYRSYNEQFF. The CDR3 coding sequence is TGCAGCGGCTACCGATCCTACAATGAGCAGTTCTTC.

This clonotype has ten or more counts. This chain uses TRBV11-2 with TRBJ2-3; D tentatively fits TRBD1 or TRBD2 (5 bases each). V was pared by 0 bases and J by 3 bases, with 10 bases between. Germline CDR1 and CDR2: SGHAT and FQNNGV. The CDR3 is made up of 15 amino acids. This chain's CDR3 is CASSLDSGRTDTQYF. The DNA of the CDR3 is TGTGCCAGCAGCTTAGACTCGGGGCGGACAGATACGCAGTATTTT.